This TCR beta chain was identified during a study of blood T cell repertoires in COVID-19 (TCRdb year 2020). About the investigation overall: Collaborator samples came from the United States, Italy and Spain and covered acute and convalescent phases of COVID-19. The samples were drawn from two sources: the first 160 participants of the ongoing ImmuneRACE study, and 1,254 subjects contributed by 6 global collaborators. Where HLA class I and class II types were available, the types were taken from metadata supplied by the sample provider, not from assay-based typing. A de-identified subject ID, COVID-19 status, age in years and sex were almost always included in the sample metadata. The dataset comprised deeply sampled blood TCRbeta repertoires from subjects exposed to, actively infected with, or recovered from COVID-19. The repertoires were released in a freely available public database intended as a resource for research on the immune response to SARS-CoV-2. The prospective study material was composed of cDNA or gDNA derived from T cells, B-cell-depleted T cells, or PBMCs.

What the study reported, not specific to this receptor: The amount of clinical and demographic metadata varied by source and participant and was provided uncurated.

The collaborating institutions used their own protocols to collect whole blood in K2EDTA tubes. For TCRbeta analysis, collaborators shipped samples in one of three forms: frozen whole blood, isolated PBMCs, or DNA extracted from either of those sample types. The immunoSEQ Assay, a bias-controlled multiplex PCR, was used to amplify TCRbeta CDR3 regions from genomic DNA. On the study's bioinformatics: The number of nucleated cells in each sample was estimated from the amplification of reference gene primers within the assay. To quantify the absolute abundance of each unique TCRbeta CDR3 rearrangement, sequence reads were collapsed and filtered. For each sample, productive Simpson clonality was calculated as the square root of Simpson's diversity index across productive rearrangements. TCRdb mirrors the immuneACCESS table, restricted to in-frame sequences. Some clones are absent from its copies; in checked studies, under half trace to an unresolved V gene, and the reason for the others is unknown. V and J calls and clone size are copied from that table; D and trimming were computed from the DNA. Across this sample there are around 270,000 clones, with roughly 90% seen only once. Jointly, the top ten make up around 4.4% of the sample.

At the junction V is shortened by 4 bases and J by 4 bases; bases outside the gene matches: 7. CDR3 length: 15 amino acids, cysteine to phenylalanine. Only the CDR3 DNA is retained, 45 bases long and in frame from the first base. CDR1 SNHLY and CDR2 FYNNEI are derived from the germline V gene. In regard to this clone: Its antigen has not been determined. It has no much larger one-base neighbor in the sample; base qualities were not kept.

Source material: peripheral blood. Rearrangement joined TRBV2 to TRBJ1-5; 7 bases in between match TRBD1. The clonotype comes from a man in his forties or fifties with acute or convalescent COVID-19. The CDR3 sequence is CASSAYRGGNQPQHF. The nucleotide sequence reads TGTGCCAGCAGTGCTTACAGGGGTGGTAATCAGCCCCAGCATTTT.